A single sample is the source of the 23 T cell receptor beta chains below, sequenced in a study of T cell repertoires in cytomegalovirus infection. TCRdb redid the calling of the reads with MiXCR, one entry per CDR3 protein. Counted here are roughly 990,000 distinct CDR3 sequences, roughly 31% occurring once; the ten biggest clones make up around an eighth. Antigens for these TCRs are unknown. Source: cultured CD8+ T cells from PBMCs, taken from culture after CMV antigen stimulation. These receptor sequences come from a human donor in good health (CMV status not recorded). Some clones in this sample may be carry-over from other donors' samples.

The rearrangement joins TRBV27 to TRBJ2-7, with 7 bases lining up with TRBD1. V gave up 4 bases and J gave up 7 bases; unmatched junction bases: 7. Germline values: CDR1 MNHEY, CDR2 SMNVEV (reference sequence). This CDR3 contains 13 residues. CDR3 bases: TGTGCCAGCAGTTCCCCGACAGGGTTGGAGCAGTACTTC. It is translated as CASSSPTGLEQYF.

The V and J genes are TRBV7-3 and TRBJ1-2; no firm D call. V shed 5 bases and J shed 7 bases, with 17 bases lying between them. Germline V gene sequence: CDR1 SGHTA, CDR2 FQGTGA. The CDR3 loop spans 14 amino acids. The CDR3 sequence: CASSPTGVGSGYTF. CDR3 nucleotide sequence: TGTGCCAGCAGCCCAACGGGAGTGGGGAGTGGCTACACCTTC. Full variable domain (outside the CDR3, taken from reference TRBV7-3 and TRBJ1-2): GAGVSQTPSNKVTEKGKYVELRCDPISGHTALYWYRQSLGQGPEFLIYFQGTGAADDSGLPNDRFFAVRPEGSVSTLKIQRTERGDSAVYLCASSPTGVGSGYTFGSGTRLTVV.

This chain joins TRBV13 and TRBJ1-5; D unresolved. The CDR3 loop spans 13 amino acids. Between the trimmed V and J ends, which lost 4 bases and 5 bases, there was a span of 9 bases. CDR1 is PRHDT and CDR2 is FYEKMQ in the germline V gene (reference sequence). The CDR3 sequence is CASSSTRDQPQHF. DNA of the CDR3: TGTGCCAGCAGCTCTACCCGGGATCAGCCCCAGCATTTT.

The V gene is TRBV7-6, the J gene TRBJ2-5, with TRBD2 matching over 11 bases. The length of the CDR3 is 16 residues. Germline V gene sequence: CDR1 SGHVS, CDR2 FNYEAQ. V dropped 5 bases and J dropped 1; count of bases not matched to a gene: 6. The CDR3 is CASSHGTSGSQETQYF. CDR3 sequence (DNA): TGTGCCAGCAGCCATGGGACTAGCGGATCCCAAGAGACCCAGTACTTC.

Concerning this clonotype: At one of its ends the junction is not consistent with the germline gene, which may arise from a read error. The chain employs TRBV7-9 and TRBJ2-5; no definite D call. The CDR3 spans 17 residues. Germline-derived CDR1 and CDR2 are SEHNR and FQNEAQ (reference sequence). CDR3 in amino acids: CTSSLGPHESLKETQYF. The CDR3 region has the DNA TGTACCAGCAGCTTGGGCCCGCATGAGTCGTTAAAAGAGACCCAGTACTTC.

The CDR3 is CASSPPNLIGHGYTF. The CDR3 DNA follows: TGTGCCAGCAGTCCCCCGAATCTAATCGGTCATGGCTACACCTTC. The rearrangement links TRBV12-3 or TRBV12-4 to TRBJ1-2; D unclear. This CDR3 contains 15 residues. The germline V and J ends were trimmed by 5 bases and 6 bases, with 19 bases remaining between them.

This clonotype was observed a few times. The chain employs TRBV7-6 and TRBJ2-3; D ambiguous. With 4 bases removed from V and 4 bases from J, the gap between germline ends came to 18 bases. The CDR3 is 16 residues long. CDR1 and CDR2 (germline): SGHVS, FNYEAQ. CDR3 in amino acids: CASSSLGPAWADTQYF. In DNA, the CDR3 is TGTGCCAGCAGCTCTTTGGGCCCGGCCTGGGCAGATACGCAGTATTTT.

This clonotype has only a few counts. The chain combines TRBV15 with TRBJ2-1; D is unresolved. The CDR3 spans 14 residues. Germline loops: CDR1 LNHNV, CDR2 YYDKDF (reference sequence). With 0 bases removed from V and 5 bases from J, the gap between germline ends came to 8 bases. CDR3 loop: CATSREPGDNEQFF. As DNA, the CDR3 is TGTGCCACCAGCAGAGAGCCCGGAGACAATGAGCAGTTCTTC. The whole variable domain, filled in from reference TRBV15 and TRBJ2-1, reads DAMVIQNPRYQVTQFGKPVTLSCSQTLNHNVMYWYQQKSSQAPKLLFHYYDKDFNNEADTPDNFQSRRPNTSFCFLDIRSPGLGDTAMYLCATSREPGDNEQFFGPGTRLTVL.

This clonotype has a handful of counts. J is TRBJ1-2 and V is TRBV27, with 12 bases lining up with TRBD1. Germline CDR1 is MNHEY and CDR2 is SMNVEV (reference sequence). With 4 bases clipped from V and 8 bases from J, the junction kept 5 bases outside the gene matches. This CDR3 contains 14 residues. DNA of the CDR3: TGTGCCAGCAGTTGGGGACAGGGGGCTAAGGGCTACACCTTC. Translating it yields CASSWGQGAKGYTF.

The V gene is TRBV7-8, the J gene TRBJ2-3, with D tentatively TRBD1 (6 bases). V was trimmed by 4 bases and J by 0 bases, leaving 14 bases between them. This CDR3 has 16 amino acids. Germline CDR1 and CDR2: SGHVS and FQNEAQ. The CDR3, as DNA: TGTGCCAGCAGCTCCAGACAGGCAACTAGCACAGATACGCAGTATTTT. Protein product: CASSSRQATSTDTQYF.

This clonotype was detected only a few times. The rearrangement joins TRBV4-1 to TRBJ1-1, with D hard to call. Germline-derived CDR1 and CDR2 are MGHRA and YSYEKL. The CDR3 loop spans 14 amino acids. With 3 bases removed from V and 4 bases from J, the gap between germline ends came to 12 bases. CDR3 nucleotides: TGCGCCAGCAGCCAGACCGGGGATGGCACTGAAGCTTTCTTT. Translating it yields CASSQTGDGTEAFF.

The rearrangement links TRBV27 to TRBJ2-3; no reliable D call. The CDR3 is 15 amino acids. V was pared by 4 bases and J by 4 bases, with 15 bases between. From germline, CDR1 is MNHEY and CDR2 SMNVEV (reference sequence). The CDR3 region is CASSSIQGLADTQYF. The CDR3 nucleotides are TGTGCCAGCAGTTCGATACAAGGTCTGGCAGATACGCAGTATTTT.

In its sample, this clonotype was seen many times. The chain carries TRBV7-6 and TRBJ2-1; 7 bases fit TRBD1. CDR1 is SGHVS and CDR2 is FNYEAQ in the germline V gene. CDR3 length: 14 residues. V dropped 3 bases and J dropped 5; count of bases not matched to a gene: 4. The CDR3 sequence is CASSFGQANNEQFF. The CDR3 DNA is TGTGCCAGCAGCTTCGGACAGGCAAACAATGAGCAGTTCTTC.

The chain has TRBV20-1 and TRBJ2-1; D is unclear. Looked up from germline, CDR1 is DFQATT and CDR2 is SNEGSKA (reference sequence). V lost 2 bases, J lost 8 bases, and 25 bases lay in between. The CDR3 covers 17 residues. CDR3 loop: CSARMPLRKPASHEQFF. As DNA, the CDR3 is TGCAGTGCTAGAATGCCCCTCCGAAAACCAGCAAGCCATGAGCAGTTCTTC.

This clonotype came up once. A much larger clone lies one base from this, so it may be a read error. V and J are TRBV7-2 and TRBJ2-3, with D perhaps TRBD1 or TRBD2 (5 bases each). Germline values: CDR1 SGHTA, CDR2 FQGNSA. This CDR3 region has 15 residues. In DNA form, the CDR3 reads TGTGCCGGCAGACAATGGGTGGGGGAAACAGATACGCAGTATTTT. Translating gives CAGRQWVGETDTQYF.

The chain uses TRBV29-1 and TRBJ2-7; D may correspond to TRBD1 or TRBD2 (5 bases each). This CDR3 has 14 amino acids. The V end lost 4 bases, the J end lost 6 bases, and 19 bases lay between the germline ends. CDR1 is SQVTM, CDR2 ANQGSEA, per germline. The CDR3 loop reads CSVVGGSWGSEQYF. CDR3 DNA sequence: TGCAGCGTTGTTGGGGGTAGCTGGGGTAGCGAGCAGTACTTC.

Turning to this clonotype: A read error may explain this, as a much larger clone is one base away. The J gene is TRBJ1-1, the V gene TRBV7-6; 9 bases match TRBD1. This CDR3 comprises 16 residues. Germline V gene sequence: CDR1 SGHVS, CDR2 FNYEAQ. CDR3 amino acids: CVSSASGTGINTEAFF. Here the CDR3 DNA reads TGTGTCAGCAGCGCATCCGGGACAGGGATCAACACTGAAGCTTTCTTT.

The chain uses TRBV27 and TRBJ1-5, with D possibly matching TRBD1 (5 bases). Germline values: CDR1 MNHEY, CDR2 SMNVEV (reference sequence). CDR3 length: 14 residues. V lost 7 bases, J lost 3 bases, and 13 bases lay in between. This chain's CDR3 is CASTPGGPNQPQHF. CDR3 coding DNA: TGTGCCAGCACCCCCGGGGGTCCCAATCAGCCCCAGCATTTT.

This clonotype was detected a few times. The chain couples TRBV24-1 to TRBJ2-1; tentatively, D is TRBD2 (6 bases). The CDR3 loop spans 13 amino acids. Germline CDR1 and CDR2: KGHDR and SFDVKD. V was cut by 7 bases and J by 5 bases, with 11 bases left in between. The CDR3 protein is CATSPGRDNEQFF. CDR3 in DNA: TGTGCCACCAGCCCCGGGAGAGACAATGAGCAGTTCTTC.

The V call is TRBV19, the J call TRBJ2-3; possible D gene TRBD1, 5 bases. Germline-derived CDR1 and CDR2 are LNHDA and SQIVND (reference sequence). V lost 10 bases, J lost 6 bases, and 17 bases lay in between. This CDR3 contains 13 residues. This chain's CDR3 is CATADIIWDTQYF. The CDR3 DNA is TGTGCCACCGCGGACATTATTTGGGATACGCAGTATTTT.

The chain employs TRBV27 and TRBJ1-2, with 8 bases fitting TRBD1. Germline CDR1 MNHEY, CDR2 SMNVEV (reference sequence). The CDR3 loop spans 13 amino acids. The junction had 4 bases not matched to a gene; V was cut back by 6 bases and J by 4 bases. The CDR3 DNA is TGTGCCAGCAGAACTACAGGGGGCTATGGCTACACCTTC. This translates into CASRTTGGYGYTF.

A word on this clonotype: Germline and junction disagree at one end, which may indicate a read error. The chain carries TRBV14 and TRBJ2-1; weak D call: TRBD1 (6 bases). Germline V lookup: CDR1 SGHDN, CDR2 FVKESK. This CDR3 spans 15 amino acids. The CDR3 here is CASSQRDTLYNEQFF. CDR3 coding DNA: TGTGCCAGTAGCCAAAGGGACACACTATACAATGAGCAGTTCTTC.

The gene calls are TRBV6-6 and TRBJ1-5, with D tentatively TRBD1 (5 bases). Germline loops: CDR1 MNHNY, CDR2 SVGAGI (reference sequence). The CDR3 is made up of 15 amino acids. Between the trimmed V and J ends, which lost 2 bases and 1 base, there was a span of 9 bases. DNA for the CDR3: TGTGCCAGCAGTTACCTCGGGGCCAGCAATCAGCCCCAGCATTTT. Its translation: CASSYLGASNQPQHF.